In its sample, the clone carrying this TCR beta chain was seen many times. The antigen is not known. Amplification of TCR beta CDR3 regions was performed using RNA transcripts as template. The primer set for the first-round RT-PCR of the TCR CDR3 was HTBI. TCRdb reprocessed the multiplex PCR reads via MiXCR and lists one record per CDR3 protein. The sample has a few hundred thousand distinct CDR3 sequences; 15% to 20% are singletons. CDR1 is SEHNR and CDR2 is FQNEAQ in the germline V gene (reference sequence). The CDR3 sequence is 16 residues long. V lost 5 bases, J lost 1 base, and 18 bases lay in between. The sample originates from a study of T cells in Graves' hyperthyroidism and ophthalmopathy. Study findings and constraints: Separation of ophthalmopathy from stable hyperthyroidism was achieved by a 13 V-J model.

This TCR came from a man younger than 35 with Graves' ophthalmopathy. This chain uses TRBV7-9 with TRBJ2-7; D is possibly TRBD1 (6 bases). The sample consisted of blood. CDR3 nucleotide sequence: TGTGCCAGCAGCACCCGTAGTACAGGGAGATCCTACGAGCAGTACTTC. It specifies CASSTRSTGRSYEQYF. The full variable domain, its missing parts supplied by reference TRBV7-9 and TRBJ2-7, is DTGVSQNPRHKITKRGQNVTFRCDPISEHNRLYWYRQTLGQGPEFLTYFQNEAQLEKSRLLSDRFSAERPKGSFSTLEIQRTEQGDSAMYLCASSTRSTGRSYEQYFGPGTRLTVT.